Each of the 8 T cell receptor beta chains below was sequenced from the same sample in a study of response to subunit inactivated influenza vaccine. TCRdb recomputed calls from the RT-PCR reads with MiXCR, one row per CDR3 protein. This sample carries 800,000 or so distinct CDR3 sequences, over 20% of them seen once, and the ten largest clones take roughly 10%. Source: PBMCs from blood, taken 4 to 6 days after vaccination. These receptors came from a man between 50 and 59 years old who received an inactivated influenza vaccine.

The chain combines TRBV14 with TRBJ1-2, with D possibly TRBD1 on 5 matching bases. Deletions cut 3 bases from V and 4 bases from J, with 27 bases between. The CDR3 is 19 residues long. CDR1 and CDR2 (germline): SGHDN, FVKESK. In DNA form, the CDR3 reads TGTGCCAGCAGCCAGACCCAAAACAGGTTTCGTTGGGCGTCCTATGGCTACACCTTC. Protein: CASSQTQNRFRWASYGYTF.

This sequence joins TRBV7-2 and TRBJ1-3, with D unclear. Germline assignment: CDR1 SGHTA and CDR2 FQGNSA. Trimming removed 8 bases at V and 2 bases at J, with 10 bases between. The CDR3 contains 13 residues. The CDR3, as DNA: TGTGCCAGCGCCCCATCAACTGGAAACACCATATATTTT. It yields the protein CASAPSTGNTIYF.

The genes are TRBV25-1 and TRBJ1-2; D is uncertain. The germline CDR1 and CDR2 sequences are MGHDK and SYGVNS. The V and J ends lost 2 bases and 4 bases respectively, with 11 bases between them. The CDR3 has 14 residues. This CDR3 is CASSEQTSAYGYTF. As DNA, the CDR3 is TGTGCCAGCAGTGAACAAACGTCCGCCTATGGCTACACCTTC.

This clonotype has only a few counts. The rearrangement links TRBV6-2 or TRBV6-3 to TRBJ2-5; 9 positions match TRBD1. CDR1 MNHEY and CDR2 SVGEGT come from the germline V gene. The CDR3 covers 15 residues. The V and J ends lost 6 bases and 5 bases, in that order; junction bases with no gene match: 10. CDR3: CASRLQTGGGETQYF. CDR3 nucleotide sequence: TGTGCCAGCAGACTCCAGACAGGGGGTGGGGAGACCCAGTACTTC.

The chain combines TRBV12-3 or TRBV12-4 with TRBJ2-5; 13 bases agree with TRBD2. J was trimmed by 2 bases and V by 3 bases; bases with no gene match: 3. The CDR3 consists of 16 residues. As DNA, the CDR3 is TGTGCCAGCAGTTTTGGACTAGCGGGGGTTCAAGAGACCCAGTACTTC. It specifies CASSFGLAGVQETQYF.

This clonotype appeared a few times. The chain has TRBV10-3 and TRBJ2-1; 8 bases line up with TRBD2. With V trimmed by 5 bases and J by 7 bases, 16 bases remained unmatched. CDR3 length equals 17 residues. Germline V lookup: CDR1 ENHRY, CDR2 SYGVKD. In DNA, the CDR3 is TGTGCCATCAGTCCGGGCCTCCATCTTAGCGGGACGAATGAGCAGTTCTTC. Translated: CAISPGLHLSGTNEQFF.

This clonotype appeared a few times. J is TRBJ2-5 and V is TRBV12-3 or TRBV12-4; 10 nucleotides match TRBD1. V shed 7 bases and J 5 bases; nucleotides not matched to a gene: 13. The CDR3 consists of 16 residues. CDR3 region: CASTPSWGQGTETQYF. The CDR3 DNA reads as TGTGCCAGCACCCCTTCTTGGGGACAGGGGACGGAGACCCAGTACTTC.

This sequence joins TRBV10-3 and TRBJ2-1, with D maybe TRBD1 (5 bases). With 10 bases removed from V and 1 base from J, the gap between germline ends came to 8 bases. Looked up from germline, CDR1 is ENHRY and CDR2 is SYGVKD. The CDR3 runs 12 residues. The CDR3 region has the DNA TGTGCCAGCCAGGGATCCTACAATGAGCAGTTCTTC. It translates to CASQGSYNEQFF.